The present entry profiles one TCR beta chain with its context. The sample comes from a study of graft-versus-host responses after intestinal transplantation. Sequencing was performed with immunoSEQ multiplex PCR; in TCRdb, only in-frame clones are kept and a portion is missing. The repertoire holds about 22,000 clones, 55% to 65% seen once, with approximately 0.93% in the top ten. The V and J ends lost 2 bases and 1 base, in that order; junction bases with no gene match: 0. Germline V gives CDR1 GTSNPN, CDR2 SVGIG (reference sequence). The length of the CDR3 is 13 residues. This sequence joins TRBV30 and TRBJ2-5; 8 positions agree with TRBD2. The clonotype originates from a human patient who received an intestinal transplant. The sequenced sample was alloreactive CD4+ T cells from a mixed lymphocyte reaction culture, obtained before intestinal transplant. As for subset: CFSE-low proliferating T cells sorted from approximately 6-day pre-transplant mixed lymphocyte reaction (GvH or HvG direction). The DNA for the CDR3 is TGTGCCTGGAGTCGGGGGGGCCAAGAGACCCAGTACTTC. This gives the protein CAWSRGGQETQYF.